Sequencing of this TCR beta chain was carried out in a study of blood T cells in healthy people across ages. A second roughly 6 to 12 cycle PCR used barcoded and J-beta primers. The authors tagged each cDNA molecule using a template-switch adaptor with 12 random nucleotides. A single record per CDR3 protein comes from TCRdb applying MiXCR to the 5' RACE reads. The sample has hundreds of thousands of distinct CDR3 sequences; about 51% are singletons. This CDR3 is 16 amino acids long. Germline-derived CDR1 and CDR2 are ENHRY and SYGVKD. The clonotype comes from a woman aged 80 or over in good health. V usage is TRBV10-3 and J usage is TRBJ2-5; 11 nucleotides agree with TRBD2. The better agreement between TRBJ2-7 and the DNA end casts doubt on the J call. The sequencing input was blood. This chain's CDR3 is CAISESPGLAVYEQYF. The CDR3 DNA is TGTGCCATCAGTGAGTCGCCGGGACTAGCGGTCTACGAGCAGTACTTC.